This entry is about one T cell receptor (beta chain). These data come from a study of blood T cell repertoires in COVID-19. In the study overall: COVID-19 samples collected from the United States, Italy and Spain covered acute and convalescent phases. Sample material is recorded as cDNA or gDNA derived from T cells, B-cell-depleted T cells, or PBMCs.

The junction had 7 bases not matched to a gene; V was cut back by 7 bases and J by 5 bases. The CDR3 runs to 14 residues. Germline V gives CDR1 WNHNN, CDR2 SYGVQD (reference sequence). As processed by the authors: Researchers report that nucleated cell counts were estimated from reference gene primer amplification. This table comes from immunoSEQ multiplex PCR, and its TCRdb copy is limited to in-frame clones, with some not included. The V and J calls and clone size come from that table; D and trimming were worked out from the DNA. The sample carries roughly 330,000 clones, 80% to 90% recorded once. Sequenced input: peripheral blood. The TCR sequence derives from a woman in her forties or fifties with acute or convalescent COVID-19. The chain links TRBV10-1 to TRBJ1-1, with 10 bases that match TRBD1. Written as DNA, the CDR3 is TGCGCCAGCAACTGGGACAGGGGATATACTGAAGCTTTCTTT. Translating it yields CASNWDRGYTEAFF.